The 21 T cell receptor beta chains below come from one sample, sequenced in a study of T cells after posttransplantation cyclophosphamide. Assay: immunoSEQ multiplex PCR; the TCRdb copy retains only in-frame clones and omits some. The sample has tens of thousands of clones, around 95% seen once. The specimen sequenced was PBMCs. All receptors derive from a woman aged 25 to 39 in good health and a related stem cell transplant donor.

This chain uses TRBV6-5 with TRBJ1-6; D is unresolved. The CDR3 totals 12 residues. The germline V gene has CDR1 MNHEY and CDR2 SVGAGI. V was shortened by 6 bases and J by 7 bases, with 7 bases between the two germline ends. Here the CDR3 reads CASSRPNSPLHF. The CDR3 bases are TGTGCCAGCAGCCGACCCAATTCACCCCTCCACTTT.

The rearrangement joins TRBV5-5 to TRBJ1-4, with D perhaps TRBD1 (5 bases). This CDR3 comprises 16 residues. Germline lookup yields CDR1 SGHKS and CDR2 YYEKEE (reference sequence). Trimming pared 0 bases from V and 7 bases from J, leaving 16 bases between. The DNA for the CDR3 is TGTGCCAGCAGCTTGGACGCCGGGACCCCAGGTGAAAAACTGTTTTTT. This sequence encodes CASSLDAGTPGEKLFF.

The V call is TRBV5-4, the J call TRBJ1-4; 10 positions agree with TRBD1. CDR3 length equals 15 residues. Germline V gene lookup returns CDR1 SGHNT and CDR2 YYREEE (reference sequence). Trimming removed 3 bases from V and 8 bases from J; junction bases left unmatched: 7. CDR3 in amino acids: CASSSVPGQGEKLFF. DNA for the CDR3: TGTGCCAGCAGCTCCGTCCCGGGACAGGGGGAAAAACTGTTTTTT.

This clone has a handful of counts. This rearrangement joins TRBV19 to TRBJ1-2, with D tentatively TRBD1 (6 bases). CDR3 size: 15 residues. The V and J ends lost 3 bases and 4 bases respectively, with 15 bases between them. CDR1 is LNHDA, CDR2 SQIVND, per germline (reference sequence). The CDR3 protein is CASSIGAQGTYGYTF. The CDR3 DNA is TGTGCCAGTAGTATCGGGGCACAGGGCACCTATGGCTACACCTTC.

The CDR3 is CASSSVRTYEQYF. The CDR3 nucleotides are TGTGCCAGCAGCTCTGTCCGCACCTACGAGCAGTACTTC. The V gene is TRBV7-2, the J gene TRBJ2-7, with unresolved D. The CDR3 covers 13 residues. The ends were cut back, 4 bases at V and 2 bases at J, with 9 bases in the middle. The germline V gene has CDR1 SGHTA and CDR2 FQGNSA.

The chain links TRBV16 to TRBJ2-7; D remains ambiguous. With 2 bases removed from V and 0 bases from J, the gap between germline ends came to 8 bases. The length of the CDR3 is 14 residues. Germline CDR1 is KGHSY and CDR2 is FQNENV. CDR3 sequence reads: CASSQGRTSYEQYF. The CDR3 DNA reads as TGTGCCAGCAGCCAAGGACGGACCTCCTACGAGCAGTACTTC.

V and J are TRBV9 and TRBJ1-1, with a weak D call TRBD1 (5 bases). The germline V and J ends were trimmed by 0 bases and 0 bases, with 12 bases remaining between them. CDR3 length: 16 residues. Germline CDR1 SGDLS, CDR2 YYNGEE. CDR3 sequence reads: CASSVGAQGLNTEAFF. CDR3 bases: TGTGCCAGCAGCGTAGGGGCCCAGGGTTTGAACACTGAAGCTTTCTTT. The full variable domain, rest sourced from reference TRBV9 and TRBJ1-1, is DSGVTQTPKHLITATGQRVTLRCSPRSGDLSVYWYQQSLDQGLQFLIQYYNGEERAKGNILERFSAQQFPDLHSELNLSSLELGDSALYFCASSVGAQGLNTEAFFGQGTRLTVV.

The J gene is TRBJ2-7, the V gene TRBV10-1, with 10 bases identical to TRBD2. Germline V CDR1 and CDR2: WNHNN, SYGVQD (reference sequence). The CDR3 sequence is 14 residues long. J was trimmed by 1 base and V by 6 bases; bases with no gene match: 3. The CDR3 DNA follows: TGCGCCAGCAGGAGTAGCGGGGGGTCCTACGAGCAGTACTTC. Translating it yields CASRSSGGSYEQYF.

CDR3 protein: CASSLGLAGATDTQYF. The DNA of the CDR3 is TGTGCCAGCAGCTTGGGACTAGCGGGGGCCACAGATACGCAGTATTTT. The chain recombines TRBV5-4 with TRBJ2-3; TRBD2 agrees at 12 bases. CDR1 and CDR2 (germline): SGHNT, YYREEE (reference sequence). CDR3 size: 16 residues. After removal of 0 bases from V and 2 bases from J, the junction contained 1 base not matched to a gene. The full variable domain, its missing parts supplied by reference TRBV5-4 and TRBJ2-3, is ETGVTQSPTHLIKTRGQQVTLRCSSQSGHNTVSWYQQALGQGPQFIFQYYREEENGRGNFPPRFSGLQFPNYSSELNVNALELDDSALYLCASSLGLAGATDTQYFGPGTRLTVL.

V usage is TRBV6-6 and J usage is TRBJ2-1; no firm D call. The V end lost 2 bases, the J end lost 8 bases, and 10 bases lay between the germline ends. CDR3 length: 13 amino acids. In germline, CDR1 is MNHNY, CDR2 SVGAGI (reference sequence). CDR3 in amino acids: CASSYTLGDEQFF. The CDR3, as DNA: TGTGCCAGCAGTTACACCCTGGGCGATGAGCAGTTCTTC.

CDR3 sequence: CASSVSGQGSTEAFF. Written as DNA, the CDR3 is TGTGCCAGCAGTGTATCTGGACAGGGATCCACTGAAGCTTTCTTT. This sequence joins TRBV25-1 and TRBJ1-1; 8 bases map to TRBD1. Germline CDR1 reads MGHDK; CDR2 reads SYGVNS. CDR3 length: 15 residues. The V segment lost 4 bases and the J segment 4 bases; nucleotides outside the gene matches: 8.

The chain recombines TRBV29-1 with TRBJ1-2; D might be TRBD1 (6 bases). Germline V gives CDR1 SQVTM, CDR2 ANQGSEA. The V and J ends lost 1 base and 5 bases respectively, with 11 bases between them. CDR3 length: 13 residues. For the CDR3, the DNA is TGCAGCGTTGAAGTTGGCAGGGGATATGGCTACACCTTC. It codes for CSVEVGRGYGYTF.

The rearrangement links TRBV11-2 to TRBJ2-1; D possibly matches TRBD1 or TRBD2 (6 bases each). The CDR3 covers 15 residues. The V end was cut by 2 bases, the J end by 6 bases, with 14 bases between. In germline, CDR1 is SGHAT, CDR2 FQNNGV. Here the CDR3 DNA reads TGTGCCAGCAGCTTAATTCGGGGGCGGCTCAATGAGCAGTTCTTC. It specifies CASSLIRGRLNEQFF.

As DNA, the CDR3 is TGTGCCAGCAGTGACAGGGTTTACAATCAGCCCCAGCATTTT. This translates into CASSDRVYNQPQHF. V is TRBV28 and J is TRBJ1-5; 7 bases fit TRBD1. Germline V CDR1 and CDR2: MDHEN, SYDVKM. This CDR3 has 14 amino acids. With V trimmed by 5 bases and J by 3 bases, 4 bases remained unmatched.

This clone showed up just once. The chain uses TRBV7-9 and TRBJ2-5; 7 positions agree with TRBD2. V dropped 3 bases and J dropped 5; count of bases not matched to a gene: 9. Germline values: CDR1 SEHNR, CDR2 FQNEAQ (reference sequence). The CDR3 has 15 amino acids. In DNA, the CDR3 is TGTGCCAGCAGCTTGCCCAGCGGGGCTACGGAGACCCAGTACTTC. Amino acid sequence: CASSLPSGATETQYF.

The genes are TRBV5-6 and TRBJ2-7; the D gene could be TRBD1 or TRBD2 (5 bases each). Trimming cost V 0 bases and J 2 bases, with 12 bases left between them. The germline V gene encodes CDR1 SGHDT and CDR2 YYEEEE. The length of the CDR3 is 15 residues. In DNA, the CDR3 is TGTGCCAGCAGCTTGGGGCCCCGAGGGGCCTACGAGCAGTACTTC. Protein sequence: CASSLGPRGAYEQYF.

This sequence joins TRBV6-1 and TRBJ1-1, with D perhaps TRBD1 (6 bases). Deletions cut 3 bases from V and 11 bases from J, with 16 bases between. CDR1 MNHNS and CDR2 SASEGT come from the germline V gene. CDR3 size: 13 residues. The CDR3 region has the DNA TGTGCCAGCAGTGATCCGGGACAATCAGAGGCTTTCTTT. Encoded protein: CASSDPGQSEAFF.

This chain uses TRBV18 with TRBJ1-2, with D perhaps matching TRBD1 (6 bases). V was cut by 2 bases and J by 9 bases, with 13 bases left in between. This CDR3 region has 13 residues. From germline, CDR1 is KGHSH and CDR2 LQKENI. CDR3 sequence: CASSPGTRLSYTF. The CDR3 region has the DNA TGTGCCAGCTCACCAGGGACAAGACTAAGCTACACCTTC.

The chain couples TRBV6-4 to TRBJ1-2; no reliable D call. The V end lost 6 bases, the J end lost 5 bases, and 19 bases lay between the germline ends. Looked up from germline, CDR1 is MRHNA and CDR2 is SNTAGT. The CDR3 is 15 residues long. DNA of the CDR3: TGTGCCAGCAGCCCGAGTCCCGGACCTTATTATGGCTACACCTTC. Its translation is CASSPSPGPYYGYTF.

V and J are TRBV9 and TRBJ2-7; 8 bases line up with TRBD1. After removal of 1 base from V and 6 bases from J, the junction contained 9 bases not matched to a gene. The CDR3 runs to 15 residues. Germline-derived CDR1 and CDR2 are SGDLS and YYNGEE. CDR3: CASSVSQGVIGEQYF. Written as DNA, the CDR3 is TGTGCCAGCAGCGTATCACAGGGGGTGATAGGCGAGCAGTACTTC.

CDR3 region: CSAHRTSGVTEQFF. The CDR3 DNA follows: TGCAGCGCTCACCGGACTAGCGGGGTCACTGAGCAGTTCTTC. The V and J genes are TRBV29-1 and TRBJ2-1; 12 nucleotides align to TRBD2. Trimming at V came to 7 bases and at J to 9 bases, leaving 10 bases not matched to a gene. Germline V gene lookup returns CDR1 SQVTM and CDR2 ANQGSEA. The CDR3 sequence is 14 residues long.